What follows are 27 T cell receptor beta chains derived from one specimen sequenced in a study of shared clonotypes between healthy human individuals. The protocol was immunoSEQ multiplex PCR, while the TCRdb copy is restricted to in-frame clones and leaves out a portion. The sample shows 2 million to 2.5 million clones, approximately 95% of them seen only once. Input material: naive CD4+ T cells from PBMCs. The subset here: CD45RA+ positively selected. Receptors were obtained from a man in his late teens or twenties in good health. Some clones in this sample may be carry-over from other donors' samples.

This chain links TRBV11-2 with TRBJ2-7; either TRBD1 or TRBD2 may fit D (7 bases each). The germline gives CDR1 SGHAT, CDR2 FQNNGV. V lost 1 base, J lost 2 bases, and 12 bases lay in between. This CDR3 has 15 amino acids. In nucleotides, the CDR3 is TGTGCCAGCAGCTTAGTCAGGGGGGGCACCTACGAGCAGTACTTC. Its protein product is CASSLVRGGTYEQYF.

V and J are TRBV12-5 and TRBJ2-2, with D perhaps being TRBD1 or TRBD2 (6 bases each). V lost 6 bases to trimming and J lost 5 bases, with 25 bases between them. Germline V gene lookup returns CDR1 LGHNT and CDR2 FRNRAP. The CDR3 spans 18 residues. The CDR3 is CASGLFPPGAGGTGELFF. The CDR3 DNA reads as TGTGCTAGTGGCCTATTTCCCCCGGGGGCCGGGGGAACCGGGGAGCTGTTTTTT.

The rearrangement uses TRBV7-9 and TRBJ1-1; tentatively, D is TRBD1 (5 bases). The CDR3 spans 15 residues. Trimming stripped 1 base from V and 3 bases from J, with 12 bases between. Germline values: CDR1 SEHNR, CDR2 FQNEAQ (reference sequence). The CDR3 here is CASSLVAGADTEAFF. CDR3 nucleotide sequence: TGTGCCAGCAGCTTAGTAGCTGGGGCTGACACTGAAGCTTTCTTT.

The rearrangement links TRBV5-1 to TRBJ2-2; D could derive from TRBD1 or TRBD2 (5 bases each). Between the trimmed V and J ends, which lost 3 bases and 0 bases, there was a span of 12 bases. CDR1 and CDR2 from the germline V gene are SGHRS and YFSETQ. The CDR3 contains 16 residues. Here the CDR3 reads CASSSGPQTNTGELFF. In nucleotides, the CDR3 is TGCGCCAGCAGCTCGGGACCGCAAACGAACACCGGGGAGCTGTTTTTT. Variable domain in full (rest from reference TRBV5-1 and TRBJ2-2): KAGVTQTPRYLIKTRGQQVTLSCSPISGHRSVSWYQQTPGQGLQFLFEYFSETQRNKGNFPGRFSGRQFSNSRSEMNVSTLELGDSALYLCASSSGPQTNTGELFFGEGSRLTVL.

This rearrangement joins TRBV9 to TRBJ2-7; a possible D gene is TRBD1 (5 bases). Trimming cost V 3 bases and J 6 bases, with 13 bases left between them. The CDR3 extends over 13 amino acids. Germline V gene lookup returns CDR1 SGDLS and CDR2 YYNGEE. The CDR3 spells CASSDRYQGEQYF. CDR3 nucleotides: TGTGCCAGCAGCGACAGGTACCAGGGCGAGCAGTACTTC.

The chain carries TRBV7-9 and TRBJ2-7, with a possible D match to TRBD2 (7 bases). This CDR3 comprises 14 residues. Germline loops: CDR1 SEHNR, CDR2 FQNEAQ (reference sequence). The V end was cut by 3 bases, the J end by 2 bases, with 11 bases between. The CDR3 DNA is TGTGCCAGCAGCTTGCGGGGGCGCCCCTACGAGCAGTACTTC. Translated: CASSLRGRPYEQYF.

The rearrangement uses TRBV29-1 and TRBJ1-1; no clear D. V lost 5 bases and J 0 bases, leaving 13 bases between the germline ends. The CDR3 consists of 14 residues. The germline V gene encodes CDR1 SQVTM and CDR2 ANQGSEA. This CDR3 reads CSVFGRNMNTEAFF. For the CDR3, the DNA is TGCAGCGTTTTCGGAAGGAACATGAACACTGAAGCTTTCTTT.

The chain combines TRBV4-1 with TRBJ2-7; TRBD1 is a possible D gene (5 bases). This CDR3 has 12 residues. The V and J ends lost 1 base and 6 bases respectively, with 7 bases between them. CDR1 MGHRA and CDR2 YSYEKL come from the germline V gene. The DNA for the CDR3 is TGCGCCAGCAGCCAAGCAGGGTCCGAGCAGTACTTC. The encoded protein is CASSQAGSEQYF.

Points on this clone: This specimen includes other DNA sequences encoding the same CDR3. V is TRBV30 and J is TRBJ1-1, with unresolved D. The CDR3 sequence is 11 residues long. Trimming removed 4 bases from V and 5 bases from J, with 8 bases in between. In germline, CDR1 is GTSNPN, CDR2 SVGIG (reference sequence). Here the CDR3 DNA reads TGTGCCTGGAATCGGGGAACTGAAGCTTTCTTT. Encoded protein: CAWNRGTEAFF.

The chain links TRBV6-5 to TRBJ1-1; unclear D gene. The CDR3 runs 13 residues. In germline, CDR1 is MNHEY, CDR2 SVGAGI. V gave up 10 bases and J gave up 6 bases, with 18 bases separating them. CDR3: CATAWSGKAEAFF. Written as DNA, the CDR3 is TGTGCCACCGCCTGGTCGGGGAAGGCTGAAGCTTTCTTT.

About this clone: The sample contains more than one DNA sequence encoding this CDR3. The chain recombines TRBV18 with TRBJ1-5; D uncertain. Trimming removed 1 base at V and 7 bases at J, with 5 bases between. Per germline, CDR1 KGHSH and CDR2 LQKENI. The length of the CDR3 is 12 residues. The CDR3 sequence: CASSPQGQPQHF. As DNA, the CDR3 is TGTGCCAGCTCACCACAAGGACAGCCCCAGCATTTT.

The chain carries TRBV5-1 and TRBJ2-1, with D possibly matching TRBD1 (5 bases). The germline V gene has CDR1 SGHRS and CDR2 YFSETQ. V lost 0 bases and J 4 bases, leaving 8 bases between the germline ends. The length of the CDR3 is 14 residues. The CDR3 DNA reads TGCGCCAGCAGCTTGGATCAGGGTTACAATGAGCAGTTCTTC. It specifies CASSLDQGYNEQFF.

The table lists this clone with a count of one. The chain couples TRBV28 to TRBJ1-1; D unresolved. Deletions cut 6 bases from V and 0 bases from J, with 11 bases between. CDR1 is MDHEN and CDR2 is SYDVKM in the germline V gene. The CDR3 has 14 residues. CDR3 DNA sequence: TGTGCCAGCAGGACACCCGGGTTGAACACTGAAGCTTTCTTT. The encoded protein is CASRTPGLNTEAFF.

CDR3 loop: CASSPAGNWETQYF. The DNA for the CDR3 is TGTGCCAGCAGCCCGGCCGGGAACTGGGAGACCCAGTACTTC. V usage is TRBV5-4 and J usage is TRBJ2-5; D possibly corresponds to TRBD2 (5 bases). Trimming removed 4 bases from V and 5 bases from J, with 15 bases in between. The CDR3 sequence is 14 residues long. Germline values: CDR1 SGHNT, CDR2 YYREEE (reference sequence).

This sequence joins TRBV2 and TRBJ1-5, with TRBD1 identical over 9 bases. There are 15 residues in the CDR3. J was trimmed by 6 bases and V by 6 bases; bases with no gene match: 9. Germline V gene lookup returns CDR1 SNHLY and CDR2 FYNNEI. The CDR3 spells CASREQGQGSQPQHF. Here the CDR3 DNA reads TGTGCCAGCAGGGAACAGGGACAGGGAAGTCAGCCCCAGCATTTT.

This clone appeared a few times. V and J are TRBV25-1 and TRBJ1-5, with D possibly TRBD1 on 6 matching bases. Germline V gene sequence: CDR1 MGHDK, CDR2 SYGVNS. The CDR3 is 13 amino acids. V shed 2 bases and J shed 9 bases, with 11 bases lying between them. Written as DNA, the CDR3 is TGTGCCAGCAGTGAACAGGGGACAACGCCCCAGCATTTT. This gives the protein CASSEQGTTPQHF.

The chain uses TRBV6-1 and TRBJ2-7; no definite D call. The V and J ends lost 10 bases and 3 bases respectively, with 13 bases between them. This CDR3 is 12 amino acids long. CDR1 MNHNS and CDR2 SASEGT come from the germline V gene. The chain's CDR3 is CATQRVDYEQYF. For the CDR3, the DNA is TGTGCCACCCAGAGAGTCGACTACGAGCAGTACTTC.

The gene calls are TRBV5-8 and TRBJ2-1; D remains unclear. Per the germline V gene, CDR1 is SGHTS and CDR2 is YDEGEE. There are 15 residues in the CDR3. Trimming pared 10 bases from V and 10 bases from J, leaving 27 bases between. The CDR3 DNA reads as TGTGCCTGCTGGCAGAACCTCTTAAACCTCGGGGAGCAGTTCTTC. Encoded protein: CACWQNLLNLGEQFF. Variable domain in full (rest from reference TRBV5-8 and TRBJ2-1): EAGVTQSPTHLIKTRGQQATLRCSPISGHTSVYWYQQALGLGLQFLLWYDEGEERNRGNFPPRFSGRQFPNYSSELNVNALELEDSALYLCACWQNLLNLGEQFFGPGTRLTVL.

The CDR3 DNA follows: TGTGCCAGCAGTTTAAAAACAGGGAACACTGAAGCTTTCTTT. Its protein product is CASSLKTGNTEAFF. The V call is TRBV27, the J call TRBJ1-1; the D gene is possibly TRBD1 (5 bases). V lost 2 bases to trimming and J lost 1 base, with 8 bases between them. Per germline, CDR1 MNHEY and CDR2 SMNVEV (reference sequence). The CDR3 is 14 amino acids.

The genes are TRBV7-9 and TRBJ1-1; tentative D call: TRBD1 (5 bases). Looked up from germline, CDR1 is SEHNR and CDR2 is FQNEAQ (reference sequence). Trimming cost V 7 bases and J 2 bases, with 14 bases left between them. The CDR3 has 14 amino acids. Here the CDR3 reads CASTPSTVNTEAFF. In nucleotides, the CDR3 is TGTGCCAGCACCCCATCGACAGTTAACACTGAAGCTTTCTTT.

Regarding this clone: The same CDR3 can be traced to other DNA sequences in this sample. J is TRBJ2-7 and V is TRBV18, with D possibly matching TRBD1 (6 bases). There are 13 residues in the CDR3. Germline lookup yields CDR1 KGHSH and CDR2 LQKENI. Trimming removed 3 bases at V and 4 bases at J, with 10 bases between. This CDR3 is CASSPGQSYEQYF. For the CDR3, the DNA is TGTGCCAGCTCACCCGGACAGTCGTACGAGCAGTACTTC.

V is TRBV6-6 and J is TRBJ2-3; 8 bases fit TRBD1. CDR3 size: 16 residues. Germline V gene data show CDR1 as MNHNY and CDR2 as SVGAGI (reference sequence). V lost 8 bases, J lost 0 bases, and 10 bases stayed unmatched. CDR3 amino acids: CASWNPGQVSTDTQYF. In DNA form, the CDR3 reads TGTGCCAGCTGGAATCCGGGACAGGTTAGCACAGATACGCAGTATTTT.

Concerning this clone: Other DNA sequences in this specimen translate into the identical CDR3. This chain uses TRBV5-4 with TRBJ2-1; D is undetermined. The CDR3 runs to 13 residues. From germline, CDR1 is SGHNT and CDR2 YYREEE (reference sequence). Trimming removed 0 bases at V and 1 base at J, with 2 bases between. The CDR3 sequence: CASSLGSYNEQFF. CDR3 sequence (DNA): TGTGCCAGCAGCTTGGGATCCTACAATGAGCAGTTCTTC. The full variable domain, rest sourced from reference TRBV5-4 and TRBJ2-1, is ETGVTQSPTHLIKTRGQQVTLRCSSQSGHNTVSWYQQALGQGPQFIFQYYREEENGRGNFPPRFSGLQFPNYSSELNVNALELDDSALYLCASSLGSYNEQFFGPGTRLTVL.

The chain links TRBV7-9 to TRBJ2-1; tentative D call: TRBD2 (5 bases). Germline assignment: CDR1 SEHNR and CDR2 FQNEAQ (reference sequence). The CDR3 contains 15 residues. The V end lost 4 bases, the J end lost 5 bases, and 15 bases lay between the germline ends. The CDR3 DNA is TGTGCCAGCAGCTCCGTGGCTAGCCGTAACAATGAGCAGTTCTTC. Protein product: CASSSVASRNNEQFF.

This clone is a singleton in its sample. The chain joins TRBV28 to TRBJ1-3; D is ambiguous. Trimming took off 3 bases at V and 4 bases at J, with 10 bases between the two ends. Germline CDR1 is MDHEN and CDR2 is SYDVKM. CDR3 length equals 14 residues. The CDR3 reads CASSLRSPGNTIYF. CDR3 sequence (DNA): TGTGCCAGCAGTTTGAGGTCCCCAGGAAACACCATATATTTT.

V usage is TRBV29-1 and J usage is TRBJ1-5, with D possibly TRBD1 on 6 matching bases. Trimming removed 6 bases at V and 0 bases at J, with 12 bases between. This CDR3 has 14 amino acids. Per germline, CDR1 SQVTM and CDR2 ANQGSEA. The DNA of the CDR3 is TGCAGCGTCCAAACAGGGTATAGCAATCAGCCCCAGCATTTT. Its protein product is CSVQTGYSNQPQHF.

The chain uses TRBV29-1 and TRBJ1-3; TRBD1 is a possible D gene (6 bases). Trimming took off 6 bases at V and 2 bases at J, with 11 bases between the two ends. Germline CDR1 reads SQVTM; CDR2 reads ANQGSEA. This CDR3 has 13 residues. The CDR3 spells CSVQQGAGNTIYF. The CDR3, as DNA: TGCAGCGTACAACAGGGAGCTGGAAACACCATATATTTT.